This TCR beta chain was profiled in a study of CD8 T cells in Susac syndrome. Study outcomes and limitations: It was acknowledged by the study that relatively few individuals were included in its TCR sequencing and HLA analysis.

Comment on this clonotype: What it recognizes is unknown.

Per germline, CDR1 SQVTM and CDR2 ANQGSEA. Trimming shortened V by 3 bases and J by 4 bases, and 6 bases separated the two germline ends. This CDR3 region has 11 residues. Sequencing of TCR beta drew on CD8+ and CD4+ T cells from blood. TEMRA cells were FACS-enriched, while CD8+ and CD4+ T cells were negatively isolated. It was with random hexamers that roughly 0.5 to 1 ug RNA was reverse transcribed. Multiplex immunoSEQ PCR targeted 54 Vbeta and 13 Jbeta TCR beta segments. TCRdb reprocessed the immunoSEQ multiplex PCR reads with MiXCR, giving one entry per CDR3 protein. The profile shows about 150,000 distinct CDR3 sequences, approximately 93% of them singletons.

The chain joins TRBV29-1 to TRBJ1-2; D call uncertain. Sequencing was performed on CD8+ T cells from PBMCs. This sequence originates from a human donor with multiple sclerosis. The chain's CDR3 is CSVDSFYGYTF. The CDR3 DNA reads TGCAGCGTTGATTCATTCTATGGCTACACCTTC.